The 19 T cell receptor beta chains presented below share a single source sample, sequenced in a study of T-cell reconstitution after alpha-beta-depleted transplantation in children (dated by TCRdb to 2016 to 2017). What this sample's treatment or condition label stands for: allogeneic hematopoietic cell transplantation with graft depleted of TCRalphabeta T cells and CD19 B cells. The library came from PCR. TCRdb shows the sequencer as Illumina HiSeq 2500. Molecular barcoding was employed in the preparation of TCR libraries, with unique molecular identifiers being used to normalize TCRbeta repertoire quantification. TCRdb ran its own pipeline on the public reads, namely fastp trimming at Q25 and MiXCR clone calling, and kept in-frame beta chains. Rows are combined by CDR3 protein, so each entry shows the most common genes and DNA. The sample has 200,000 to 300,000 distinct CDR3 sequences on record, 6.5% to 10% of them singletons. The leading ten clones occupy 6.3% of the sample.

Specimen: PBMCs, mostly from graft donor cells, collected 180 days after TCRalphabeta/CD19-depleted stem cell transplant. These receptors were obtained from a male patient aged 10-17 years who had a stem cell transplant for acute lymphoblastic leukemia, so the T cells may come from the graft donor.

This clonotype was seen repeatedly, ten times or more. This chain uses TRBV27 with TRBJ1-6; maybe TRBD1 (6 bases). Germline lookup yields CDR1 MNHEY and CDR2 SMNVEV (reference sequence). This CDR3 has 14 amino acids. Trimming removed 5 bases at V and 7 bases at J, with 12 bases between. The CDR3 sequence is CASSQGTANSPLHF. The DNA of the CDR3 is TGTGCCAGCAGTCAGGGGACGGCGAATTCACCCCTCCACTTT.

This clonotype was seen ten or more times. The rearrangement links TRBV5-1 to TRBJ2-1; no firm D call. Between the trimmed V and J ends, which lost 0 bases and 8 bases, there was a span of 9 bases. Germline lookup yields CDR1 SGHRS and CDR2 YFSETQ. CDR3 length: 13 residues. The CDR3 region has the DNA TGCGCCAGCAGCTTGGGGATCTGGGATGAGCAGTTCTTC. It codes for CASSLGIWDEQFF.

This clonotype was counted ten times or more. V and J are TRBV2 and TRBJ1-6; possible D gene TRBD1, 6 bases. Germline V CDR1 and CDR2: SNHLY, FYNNEI. V shed 2 bases and J shed 5 bases, with 13 bases lying between them. The CDR3 contains 16 residues. DNA for the CDR3: TGTGCCAGCAGTGAACGGGCCAGGGGAAATAATTCACCCCTCCACTTT. Protein product: CASSERARGNNSPLHF.

On this clonotype itself: A clone one base away is much larger, so this may be a read error. V usage is TRBV14 and J usage is TRBJ2-2, with D perhaps TRBD1 (9 bases). The CDR3 contains 14 residues. From germline, CDR1 is SGHDN and CDR2 FVKESK. For the CDR3, the DNA is TGTGCTCCGGGGGGGACAGGGAAAACCGGGGAGCTGTATTTT. Its protein product is CAPGGTGKTGELYF. Complete variable domain (other parts from reference TRBV14 and TRBJ2-2): EAGVTQFPSHSVIEKGQTVTLRCDPISGHDNLYWYRRVMGKEIKFLLHFVKESKQDESGMPNNRFLAERTGGTYSTLKVQPAELEDSGVYFCAPGGTGKTGELYFGEGSRLTVL.

Ten or more counts support this clonotype. The rearrangement uses TRBV10-3 and TRBJ1-1; perhaps TRBD1 as D (5 bases). The CDR3 totals 12 residues. V lost 4 bases and J 6 bases, leaving 9 bases between the germline ends. The germline V gene has CDR1 ENHRY and CDR2 SYGVKD. CDR3 DNA: TGTGCCATCAGTGGTGAGGGGCCTGAAGCTTTCTTT. Protein: CAISGEGPEAFF.

This clonotype has ten or more counts. V usage is TRBV7-9 and J usage is TRBJ2-7, with 9 bases fitting TRBD1. CDR1 and CDR2 (germline): SEHNR, FQNEAQ (reference sequence). The CDR3 contains 15 residues. J gave up 3 bases and V 5 bases, and 8 bases lay outside the gene matches. The DNA of the CDR3 is TGTGCCAGCAGCCAGGGGACAGGGCCATTCTACGAGCAGTACTTC. It translates to CASSQGTGPFYEQYF. Supplemented by reference TRBV7-9 and TRBJ2-7, the full variable domain reads DTGVSQNPRHKITKRGQNVTFRCDPISEHNRLYWYRQTLGQGPEFLTYFQNEAQLEKSRLLSDRFSAERPKGSFSTLEIQRTEQGDSAMYLCASSQGTGPFYEQYFGPGTRLTVT.

This clonotype was counted ten times or more. This chain uses TRBV5-1 with TRBJ2-2; TRBD1 matches 8 bases. Trimming removed 3 bases from V and 0 bases from J; junction bases left unmatched: 4. The CDR3 runs 16 residues. CDR1 and CDR2 from the germline V gene are SGHRS and YFSETQ. CDR3 DNA sequence: TGCGCCAGCAGCTCGAGGGACAGGCCGAACACCGGGGAGCTGTTTTTT. It codes for CASSSRDRPNTGELFF.

This clonotype appeared many times. CDR3: CASSSYGGDTQYF. Written as DNA, the CDR3 is TGTGCCAGCAGCTCTTATGGGGGAGATACGCAGTATTTT. The genes are TRBV3-1 and TRBJ2-3; either TRBD1 or TRBD2 may fit D (5 bases each). This CDR3 spans 13 amino acids. Trimming removed 5 bases from V and 5 bases from J, with 11 bases in between. Per the germline V gene, CDR1 is LGHDT and CDR2 is YNNKEL (reference sequence).

This clonotype appeared many times. This chain links TRBV5-1 with TRBJ2-1, with D maybe TRBD1 (6 bases). CDR3 length equals 14 residues. Germline V gene data show CDR1 as SGHRS and CDR2 as YFSETQ. Trimming removed 4 bases at V and 3 bases at J, with 11 bases between. The CDR3 region has the DNA TGCGCCAGCAGCCTTACGGACAGCTACAATGAGCAGTTCTTC. This sequence encodes CASSLTDSYNEQFF.

This clonotype is medium-sized. This chain joins TRBV28 and TRBJ2-1; tentatively, D is TRBD2 (6 bases). CDR3 length: 14 amino acids. With 2 bases removed from V and 6 bases from J, the gap between germline ends came to 11 bases. Germline CDR1 MDHEN, CDR2 SYDVKM. The CDR3 nucleotides are TGTGCCAGCAGTTTACCCCACGGGGGCAATGAGCAGTTCTTC. It translates to CASSLPHGGNEQFF.

This clonotype was found many times. The chain employs TRBV7-9 and TRBJ1-6; D unclear. The germline gives CDR1 SEHNR, CDR2 FQNEAQ (reference sequence). The CDR3 runs to 12 residues. V was clipped by 5 bases and J by 6 bases, with 5 bases between them. CDR3 loop: CASSPLNSPLHF. The CDR3 region has the DNA TGTGCCAGCAGCCCCCTTAATTCACCCCTCCACTTT. Full variable domain (missing parts from reference TRBV7-9 and TRBJ1-6): DTGVSQNPRHKITKRGQNVTFRCDPISEHNRLYWYRQTLGQGPEFLTYFQNEAQLEKSRLLSDRFSAERPKGSFSTLEIQRTEQGDSAMYLCASSPLNSPLHFGNGTRLTVT.

This clonotype has ten or more counts. The chain links TRBV4-3 to TRBJ2-7, with 9 positions matching TRBD2. The CDR3 runs to 18 residues. V gave up 1 base and J gave up 6 bases; unmatched junction bases: 16. Germline CDR1 LGHNA, CDR2 YSLEER. Here the CDR3 DNA reads TGCGCCAGCAGCCAAGGCGTCGTACGCGGGGGGGTCCCTCGCGAGCAGTACTTC. Encoded protein: CASSQGVVRGGVPREQYF.

This clonotype has ten or more counts. CDR3 sequence (DNA): TGCAGTGCTAGAGATGCAAGCGGGAGAAATGAGCAGTTCTTC. This encodes CSARDASGRNEQFF. V and J are TRBV20-1 and TRBJ2-1, with 8 bases that match TRBD2. The CDR3 spans 14 residues. Germline CDR1 reads DFQATT; CDR2 reads SNEGSKA (reference sequence). Trimming removed 0 bases from V and 7 bases from J; junction bases left unmatched: 5.

This clonotype was observed many times. The V gene is TRBV20-1, the J gene TRBJ2-1; weak D call: TRBD2 (6 bases). This CDR3 has 13 amino acids. V lost 7 bases and J lost 4, with 14 bases in between. Germline V gene sequence: CDR1 DFQATT, CDR2 SNEGSKA (reference sequence). Written as DNA, the CDR3 is TGCAGTGGCCGGGGGACCTTATACAATGAGCAGTTCTTC. It specifies CSGRGTLYNEQFF.

This clonotype came up many times. The V and J genes are TRBV20-1 and TRBJ1-2; TRBD1 matches 10 bases. Per germline, CDR1 DFQATT and CDR2 SNEGSKA (reference sequence). The CDR3 has 15 residues. J lost 4 bases, V lost 4 bases, and 9 bases had no gene match. The CDR3 protein is CSATLPGQGIYGYTF. The CDR3 DNA follows: TGCAGTGCTACCCTCCCGGGACAGGGGATCTATGGCTACACCTTC.

This clonotype was seen many times. This chain connects TRBV27 to TRBJ2-7; perhaps D is TRBD1 or TRBD2 (6 bases each). The V gene lost 7 bases and the J gene lost 0 bases, with 10 bases spanning the gap. The CDR3 totals 13 residues. Germline CDR1 reads MNHEY; CDR2 reads SMNVEV (reference sequence). CDR3 sequence (DNA): TGTGCCAGCACCGGGGGCAACTCCTACGAGCAGTACTTC. Encoded protein: CASTGGNSYEQYF.

This clonotype was found many times. This rearrangement joins TRBV5-5 to TRBJ1-6; D gene uncertain. The germline V gene has CDR1 SGHKS and CDR2 YYEKEE (reference sequence). V lost 5 bases and J 0 bases, leaving 9 bases between the germline ends. CDR3 size: 15 residues. The CDR3 DNA is TGTGCCAGCAGGGGATTTATCTCCTATAATTCACCCCTCCACTTT. The encoded protein is CASRGFISYNSPLHF.

As for this clonotype: Since a much larger clone is just one base distant, this may be a read error. This chain connects TRBV4-2 to TRBJ2-2, with a weak D call TRBD2 (5 bases). Germline V gene lookup returns CDR1 LGHNA and CDR2 YNFKEQ. CDR3 length: 13 amino acids. This CDR3 reads CACSGFDAGELFF. The CDR3 DNA reads as TGTGCCTGCAGCGGATTTGATGCCGGGGAGCTGTTTTTT.

This clonotype was picked up many times. The chain joins TRBV6-5 to TRBJ2-1; the match to TRBD2 covers 13 bases. This CDR3 is built from 15 residues. Germline-derived CDR1 and CDR2 are MNHEY and SVGAGI. V shed 4 bases, J shed 7 bases, and the junction held 4 bases outside the gene matches. The CDR3 DNA sequence: TGTGCCAGCAGTTTGGGACTAGCGGGATTAAATGAGCAGTTCTTC. It translates to CASSLGLAGLNEQFF.